The clone carrying this T cell receptor (beta chain) has a handful of counts. No antigen is known for it. The sample belongs to a study of T cells in Graves' hyperthyroidism and ophthalmopathy. The wider study: Sampling of peripheral blood happened at initial diagnosis, prior to any treatment. Study conclusions and caveats: Ophthalmopathy stood apart from stable hyperthyroidism in a 13 V-J model. Among thyroid clonotypes expanded above 0.001, most also appeared in blood.

Graves' hyperthyroidism was deemed stable absent ophthalmopathy progression within 18 months. Using RNA transcripts as the source, TCR beta CDR3 regions were amplified. HTBI primers were employed in a first-round RT-PCR of the TCR CDR3. TCRdb passed the multiplex PCR reads through MiXCR, listing each CDR3 protein once. In the table there are approximately 610,000 distinct CDR3 sequences, 16% of which are singletons. Sequencing was carried out using blood. The source of this sequence is a woman under 30 with Graves' hyperthyroidism.

The CDR3 DNA follows: TGCAGTGTCTGCGTCTGGGATGAGCAGTTCTTC. Protein: CSVCVWDEQFF. This chain connects TRBV20-1 to TRBJ2-1, with D unresolved. This CDR3 is 11 amino acids long. The V gene's germline CDR1 is DFQATT and CDR2 SNEGSKA (reference sequence). Trimming stripped 7 bases from V and 8 bases from J, with 12 bases between.